This T cell receptor beta chain came from a study of blood T cell repertoires in COVID-19. Study background: Spain, Italy and the United States supplied samples that represented acute and convalescent COVID-19. In each case, the material was cDNA or gDNA derived from T cells, B-cell-depleted T cells, or PBMCs.

Per the original methods: Using reference gene primer amplification, nucleated cell counts were estimated. Clones were read by immunoSEQ multiplex PCR, and TCRdb kept only the in-frame ones, dropping some. That table is the source of V, J and clone size, and D and trimming were worked out from the DNA. The repertoire holds fewer than 250,000 clones, with approximately 90% as singletons. Categorization into cohorts depended on clinical history that participants reported. Germline lookup yields CDR1 SGHAT and CDR2 FQNNGV. This CDR3 comprises 15 residues. V shed 4 bases and J shed 4 bases, with 17 bases lying between them.

The clonotype comes from a young woman with acute COVID-19. Specimen: PBMCs or T cells enriched from blood (not recorded which). The chain carries TRBV11-2 and TRBJ2-7, with D possibly being TRBD2 (6 bases). CDR3 DNA sequence: TGTGCCAGCAGCTCCTCTGCCGGGACTCTATACGAGCAGTACTTC. Translating it yields CASSSSAGTLYEQYF.